Sequencing of this T cell receptor (beta chain) was carried out in a study of cytomegalovirus exposure and HLA in healthy donors listed by TCRdb under 2017. Concerning the study at large: An earlier analysis of roughly 630 of the donors reported about 290 Gb of sequence data and 100 million to 130 million unique TCR beta sequences from about 200 million T cells. Around 320 gigabases of sequencing data and some 85 million unique TCR sequences were included in an early release covering around 600 HLA-typed donors. The number of typed donors differed by locus: about 620-640 for A, B, C, DRB1 and DQB1; approximately 530 for DQA1; fewer than 610 for DPA1; and 400 to 480 for DPB1. The aim of the study was to test whether cataloging public T cell receptors could identify signatures of past pathogen exposure. Because of strong linkage in the cohort, roughly five DR-DQ haplotypes were treated as single units for association and clustering. Rather than drawing on any new phenotypic data, the later analysis identified candidate immune exposures from TCR beta sequences and the way those sequences occurred across donors. Of the 300 to 500 genotyped donors, roughly 76% were placed in the genetic ancestry cluster associated with self-reported Caucasian donors. In addition to the first cohort of roughly 700 subjects, a separate validation cohort of under 150 different subjects was used. To decide whether each TCR beta V gene segment behaved as functional or pseudogenic, an earlier analysis of some 570 of the donors relied on high-throughput TCR beta sequencing. Alongside the repertoire data, information on donor age, sex, ethnicity and CMV serostatus was compiled. The study used immunosequencing to profile the T cell repertoires of 666 subjects and linked those repertoires to cytomegalovirus serostatus. Across some 400 genotyped donors of the cohort, an average of approximately 220,000 unique TCR beta nucleotide sequences per donor were sequenced, and roughly 18% of those sequences were non-productive. To predict cytomegalovirus infection status, the study combined high-throughput TCR immunosequencing, statistical association of individual TCRs with disease status, and machine learning. In a later analysis, previously published TCR beta repertoires from 500 to 750 donors were re-analyzed and high-resolution HLA genotyping was added so that TCR occurrence patterns could be studied. Both class I and class II loci were covered by HLA typing, at four-digit resolution. A later genetic analysis used genome-wide SNP genotypes for about 60% of the roughly 700 donors, treating that subset as a discovery cohort. All discovery cohort repertoires had been generated on a single sequencing platform. The investigation overall reported the following: In vitro tests confirmed that a few of the cytomegalovirus-associated TCR beta chains recognize cytomegalovirus antigens. Approximately 18 rarely observed V segments, including chromosome 9 orphons, were excluded from the earlier analysis of several hundred of the donors because counts were too low. The cohort was sequenced for TCR beta chains only, and without alpha or paired-chain data the features that could be detected were limited. The study gave a list of 150 to 200 TCR beta chains associated with cytomegalovirus. Some IMGT-functional V segments, including TRBV6-2 and TRBV6-3, could not be told apart with the 87-base-pair reads, so those segments were excluded. A later analysis reported that several top co-occurrence clusters appeared linked to parvovirus B19, influenza, CMV and Epstein-Barr virus. Assigning TCR associations to individual alleles was difficult when HLA alleles, especially DR and DQ, strongly co-occurred. The only immune exposure information available for the cohort was CMV serostatus. The sequencing pipeline was judged likely to have produced a cluster of highly shared sequence variants as a technical artifact. A further reported finding was that TCR beta sequences accurately predicted the HLA-A and HLA-B alleles for most subjects in the first cohort. In a later analysis, the rate of TCR association differed among HLA loci, with DRB1 alleles having the most associated TCRs and HLA-C alleles having the fewest. The classifier was reported to diagnose cytomegalovirus status with high specificity and sensitivity in both the original cohort and the validation cohort. Because some donors lacked HLA typing at each locus, the association tests relied only on the typed subset. Correlated functional status among segregating V segments might be attributable to linkage disequilibrium, but an unknown experimental factor could not be ruled out. While some public TCRs were present in many individuals, most TCR sequences turned up only very rarely across donors. Specific HLA alleles were associated with roughly 16,000 TCR beta sequences at a false discovery rate of 0.05 in a later analysis. A later analysis found that most CMV-associated TCR beta chains appeared HLA-restricted, with HLA associations seemingly driven largely by CMV exposure. In an earlier analysis of around 600 of the donors, most TCR beta V segments appeared in productive rearrangements about 90% or about 30% of the time, broadly matching IMGT annotations. Presence/absence analyses assumed roughly uniform sequencing depth across donors, an assumption that may not hold. Compared with equally common non-associated chains, HLA-associated TCR beta chains in a later analysis were more clonally expanded and had lower generation probabilities. An association between a missense DCLRE1C variant and V-gene and J-gene trimming of TCR beta chains was found in a later genetic analysis and replicated in an independent cohort. According to a later genetic analysis, donors in an Asian-associated ancestry cluster had fewer N-insertions in productive TCRs than the roughly 700-donor mean. The authors suggested that the approach could potentially be generalized to other disease states and immunological phenotypes.

Taken from cysteine to phenylalanine, the CDR3 has 17 residues. Of the read, only the CDR3 DNA is kept; its 51 bases are in frame from base 1. CDR1 SGHRS and CDR2 YFSETQ are derived from the germline V gene. V and J lose 1 base and 0 bases, and a span of 16 bases separates them. Library preparation was by the immunoSEQ multiplex PCR assay. For the multiplex PCR, a mixture combining 60 forward primers for TCR Vbeta segments and 13 reverse primers for TCR Jbeta segments was used. Amplification of the CDR3 region of rearranged TCR beta genes was performed with a multiplex PCR assay on genomic DNA. The Illumina HiSeq System was used to sequence the amplified TCR beta libraries as 87-base-pair reads. As for the authors' bioinformatics: Across the roughly 700 repertoires, a later analysis counted about 81 million unique TCR beta chains, some 11 million of which were shared by at least two donors. Raw reads were error-corrected and collapsed into unique sequences with a nearest-neighbor algorithm that merged closely related sequences to remove PCR and sequencing errors. CDR3 sequences were aligned to IMGT reference sequences to assign V, D and J gene segments. Each retained sequence needed at least a six-nucleotide match to both a V gene segment and a J gene segment. Rearrangements were classified as productive when the CDR3 lacked stop codons and remained in frame with V and J, and all other rearrangements were classified as non-productive. CDR3 was defined by IMGT convention, running from the second conserved V-encoded cysteine to the conserved J-encoded phenylalanine. Sequences without an unambiguous match to a single V gene segment were excluded from the earlier analysis of a few hundred of the donors. An earlier analysis of approximately 590 of the donors called V segments functional above 56.7% productive rearrangements and segregating when the between-donor standard deviation exceeded 5%. A statistical classification framework was built for diagnosing cytomegalovirus status from the catalog of TCR beta chain sequences. In a later analysis, TCR nucleotide sequences were compared against IMGT/GENE-DB human TR gene sequences so that V and J genes could be assigned. In a later analysis, CDR3 sequences and most-parsimonious VDJ recombination scenarios were assigned using the TCRdist pipeline. A later analysis defined each TCR beta chain by its CDR3 amino acid sequence plus V-gene family, and excluded reads lacking a unique V-gene family. As a way to deal with suspected cross-contamination and a sequencing artifact, a later analysis dropped roughly 620 nucleotide sequences that were highly shared and had low generation probability. For each public chain, a later analysis derived a clonal expansion index from normalized ranks of inferred template counts within each repertoire. Generation probabilities in a later analysis came from a VDJ recombination model fitted to out-of-frame rearrangements, and those results were checked against IGoR. In a later analysis, hypergeometric tests were used to score TCR-TCR, TCR-HLA and TCR-CMV co-occurrence, with a repertoire-size bias correction applied to TCR pairs. A later analysis estimated false discovery rates by permuting HLA or CMV assignments 20 times. In a later analysis, co-occurring TCRs were grouped with DBSCAN, and TCRdist sequence similarity was added when clustering was performed within HLA-allele-positive subsets. Repertoires with fewer than 30,000 or more than 120,000 public chains, plus five repertoires with anomalous nucleotide sharing, were excluded from co-occurrence clustering. What TCRdb holds here is the immuneACCESS table cut down to in-frame rearrangements. Part of the clones is not present; checked against another copy, under half of the missing clones reflect an unresolved V gene, and the others are unexplained. The D gene and trimming were derived from the DNA, and the V and J assignments and clone size from that table. A total of 150,000 to 200,000 clones appear in this sample, 75% to 80% of them only once. The ten most abundant clones make up about 14% of the sample.

In total, roughly 670 healthy bone marrow donors made up the cohort. At the time of sampling, all cohort members were nominally healthy, though unrecorded immune exposures were likely present. The donor was CMV seropositive and belonged to the group of 250 to 300 seropositive cohort members. A peripheral blood sample was provided by each donor, and peripheral blood mononuclear cells were used for TCR beta sequencing. Genomic DNA was extracted from the blood cell samples with the Qiagen DNeasy Blood Extraction Kit. As regards this clone: Its antigen is not yet known. There are no base qualities to consult, and no much larger clone falls within one base.

The TCR originated in a man aged 45-65 years in good health and CMV-seropositive. Here the chain combines TRBV5-1 and TRBJ1-1; perhaps TRBD1 is the D gene, with 6 bases matching. The sequencing input was PBMCs. Read as DNA, the sequence is TGCGCCAGCAGCTTGCGATCAGGGGATCTCGTGAACACTGAAGCTTTCTTT. It translates as CASSLRSGDLVNTEAFF.